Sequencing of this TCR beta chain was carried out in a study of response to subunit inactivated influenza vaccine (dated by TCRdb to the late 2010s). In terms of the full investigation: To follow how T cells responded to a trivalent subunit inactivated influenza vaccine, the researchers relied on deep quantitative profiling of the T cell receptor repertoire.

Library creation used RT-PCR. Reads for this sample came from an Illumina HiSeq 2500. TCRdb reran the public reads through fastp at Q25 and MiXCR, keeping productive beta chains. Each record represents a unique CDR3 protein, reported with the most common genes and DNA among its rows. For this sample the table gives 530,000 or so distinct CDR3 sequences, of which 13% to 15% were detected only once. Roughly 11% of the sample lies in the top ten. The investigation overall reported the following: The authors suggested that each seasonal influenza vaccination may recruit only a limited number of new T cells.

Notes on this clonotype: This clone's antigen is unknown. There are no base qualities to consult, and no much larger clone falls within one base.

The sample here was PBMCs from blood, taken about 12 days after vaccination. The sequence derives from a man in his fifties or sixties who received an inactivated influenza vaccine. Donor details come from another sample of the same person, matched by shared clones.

This receptor has the CDR3 CSASWGTDTQYF. The DNA sequence reads TGCAGTGCTAGTTGGGGCACAGATACGCAGTATTTT. The chain was built from TRBV20-1 and TRBJ2-3; too little of a D gene remains to name it. The germline V gene (reference sequence) specifies DFQATT as CDR1 and SNEGSKA as CDR2. V is clipped by 3 bases and J by 1 base, and the sequence between their germline boundaries is 5 bases long. From the cysteine through the phenylalanine, the CDR3 covers 12 amino acids. The retained sequence is limited to the CDR3, 36 bases, with the frame set at the first base.